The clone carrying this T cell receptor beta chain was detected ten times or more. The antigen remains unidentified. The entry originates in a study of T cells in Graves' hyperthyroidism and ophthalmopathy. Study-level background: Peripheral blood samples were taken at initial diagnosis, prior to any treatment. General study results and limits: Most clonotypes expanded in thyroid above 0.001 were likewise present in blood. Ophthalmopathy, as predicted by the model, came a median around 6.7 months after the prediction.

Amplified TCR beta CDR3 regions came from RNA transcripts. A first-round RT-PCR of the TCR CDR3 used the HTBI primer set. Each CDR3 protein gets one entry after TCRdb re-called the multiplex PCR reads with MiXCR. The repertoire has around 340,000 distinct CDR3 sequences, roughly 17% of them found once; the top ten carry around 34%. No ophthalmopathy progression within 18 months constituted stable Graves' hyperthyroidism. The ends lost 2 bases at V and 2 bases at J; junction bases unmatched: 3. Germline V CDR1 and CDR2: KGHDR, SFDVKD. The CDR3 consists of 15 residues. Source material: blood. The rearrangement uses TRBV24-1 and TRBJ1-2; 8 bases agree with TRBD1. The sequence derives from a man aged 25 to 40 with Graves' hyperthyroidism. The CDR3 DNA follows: TGTGCCACCAGTGATTACAGGGGGTCGAACTATGGCTACACCTTC. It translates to CATSDYRGSNYGYTF.